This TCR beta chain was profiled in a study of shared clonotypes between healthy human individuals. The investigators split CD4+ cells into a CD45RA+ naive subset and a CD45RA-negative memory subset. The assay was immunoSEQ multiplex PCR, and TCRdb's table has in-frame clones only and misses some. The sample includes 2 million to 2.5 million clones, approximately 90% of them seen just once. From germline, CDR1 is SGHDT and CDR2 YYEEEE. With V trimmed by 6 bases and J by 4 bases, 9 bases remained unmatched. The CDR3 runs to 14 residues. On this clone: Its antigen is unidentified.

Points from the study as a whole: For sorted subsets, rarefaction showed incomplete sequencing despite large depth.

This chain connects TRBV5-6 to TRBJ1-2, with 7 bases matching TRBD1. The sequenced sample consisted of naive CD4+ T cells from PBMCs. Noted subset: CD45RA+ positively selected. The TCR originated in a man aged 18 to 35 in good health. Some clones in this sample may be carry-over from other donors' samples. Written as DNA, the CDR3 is TGTGCCAGCACCACGACAGGGAGGTCCTATGGCTACACCTTC. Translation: CASTTTGRSYGYTF.